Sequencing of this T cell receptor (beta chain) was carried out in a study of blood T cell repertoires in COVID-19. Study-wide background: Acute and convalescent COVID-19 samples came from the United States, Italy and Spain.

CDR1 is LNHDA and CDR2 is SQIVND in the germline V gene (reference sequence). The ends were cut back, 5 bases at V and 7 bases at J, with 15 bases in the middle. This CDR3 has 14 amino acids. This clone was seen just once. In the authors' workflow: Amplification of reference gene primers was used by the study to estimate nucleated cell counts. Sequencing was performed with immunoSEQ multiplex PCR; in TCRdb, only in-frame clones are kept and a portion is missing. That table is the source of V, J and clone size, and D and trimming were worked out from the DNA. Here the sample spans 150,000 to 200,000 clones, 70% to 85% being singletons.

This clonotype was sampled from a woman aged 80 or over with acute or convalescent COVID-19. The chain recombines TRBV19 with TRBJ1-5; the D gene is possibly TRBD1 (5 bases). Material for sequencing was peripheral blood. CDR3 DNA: TGTGCCAGTAGTTCCTCGACAGACCCACAGCCCCAGCATTTT. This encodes CASSSSTDPQPQHF. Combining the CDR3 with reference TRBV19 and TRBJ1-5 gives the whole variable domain DGGITQSPKYLFRKEGQNVTLSCEQNLNHDAMYWYRQDPGQGLRLIYYSQIVNDFQKGDIAEGYSVSREKKESFPLTVTSAQKNPTAFYLCASSSSTDPQPQHFGDGTRLSIL.